This TCR beta chain emerged from a study of siplizumab effects on memory and regulatory T cells. Repertoires were generated with immunoSEQ multiplex PCR, while TCRdb's copy carries only in-frame clones and drops some. Of 70,000 to 100,000 clones listed, over 85% are singletons. This clone was picked up one time. Its antigen remains unknown. Deletions cut 2 bases from V and 2 bases from J, with 10 bases between. Germline V gives CDR1 LGHNT, CDR2 FRNRAP. This CDR3 has 14 residues. Findings of the study overall: Whether the proliferating Tregs (from siplizumab cultures) were suppressive was not confirmed. Under siplizumab, alloreactive sequences traced to unstimulated CD4+ memory cells were significantly reduced.

This sequence was found in a human donor in good health. Input material: CD8+ T cells sorted from blood. This rearrangement joins TRBV12-5 to TRBJ2-7; possibly TRBD1 for D (5 bases). Written as DNA, the CDR3 is TGTGCTAGTGGTTTGCCCAGGGTTCCCTACGAGCAGTACTTC. This encodes CASGLPRVPYEQYF.